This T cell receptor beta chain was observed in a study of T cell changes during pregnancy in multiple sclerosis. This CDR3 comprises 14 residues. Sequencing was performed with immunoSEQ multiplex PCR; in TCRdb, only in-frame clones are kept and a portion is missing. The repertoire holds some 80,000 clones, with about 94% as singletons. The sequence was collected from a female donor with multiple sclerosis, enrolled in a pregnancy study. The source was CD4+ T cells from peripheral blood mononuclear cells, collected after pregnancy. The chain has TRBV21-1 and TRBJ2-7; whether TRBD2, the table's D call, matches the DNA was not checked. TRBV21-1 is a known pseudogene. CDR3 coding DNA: TGTGCCAGCAGCTTAAGACTAGCGGGAGACGAGCAGTACTTC. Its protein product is CASSLRLAGDEQYF.